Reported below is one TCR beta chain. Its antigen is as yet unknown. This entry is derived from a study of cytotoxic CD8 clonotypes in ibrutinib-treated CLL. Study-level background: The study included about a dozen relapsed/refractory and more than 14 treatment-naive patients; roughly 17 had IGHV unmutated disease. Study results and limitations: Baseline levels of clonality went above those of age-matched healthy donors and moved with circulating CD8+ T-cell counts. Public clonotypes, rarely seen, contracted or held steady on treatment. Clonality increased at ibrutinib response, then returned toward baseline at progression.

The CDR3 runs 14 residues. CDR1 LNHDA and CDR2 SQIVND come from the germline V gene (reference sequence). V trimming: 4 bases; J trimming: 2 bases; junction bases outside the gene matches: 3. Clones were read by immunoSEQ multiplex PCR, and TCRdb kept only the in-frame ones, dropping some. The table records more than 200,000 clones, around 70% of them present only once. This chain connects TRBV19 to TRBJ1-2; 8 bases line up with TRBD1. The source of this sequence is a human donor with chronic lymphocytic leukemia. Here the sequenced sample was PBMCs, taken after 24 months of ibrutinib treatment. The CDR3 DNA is TGTGCCAGTAGTACCCAGGGGGCAAACTATGGCTACACCTTC. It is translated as CASSTQGANYGYTF.